Presented here are 16 T cell receptor beta chains from one specimen sequenced in a study of human T cells and chemical hapten exposure. TCRdb ran MiXCR on the RACE reads and lists one entry per CDR3 protein. This table has around 77,000 distinct CDR3 sequences, around 10% appearing once. Time point defined: patch test 1, 2 weeks after DPC sensitization. Treatment noted: therapeutic diphenylcyclopropenone sensitization with weekly scalp DPC. The starting material was whole blood, obtained in connection with sensitization to the hapten diphenylcyclopropenone (DPC). The receptor set was obtained from a woman aged 40 to 50 with alopecia areata. Some clones in this sample may be carry-over from other donors' samples.

The V and J genes are TRBV7-2 and TRBJ1-4; D uncertain. The CDR3 runs to 14 residues. Germline-derived CDR1 and CDR2 are SGHTA and FQGNSA. Trimming left V 3 bases short and J 8 bases short, with 13 bases between. The CDR3 DNA reads TGTGCCAGCAGCTTCACCGTAGGAAGGGAAAAACTGTTTTTT. Its protein is CASSFTVGREKLFF.

This clonotype has more than one count but fewer than ten. A read error may produce the germline difference seen at one junction end. This rearrangement joins TRBV11-2 to TRBJ2-7, with D possibly being TRBD1 (5 bases). Germline CDR1 and CDR2: SGHAT and FQNNGV. The CDR3 totals 14 residues. The CDR3 DNA is TGTGCCAGCAGCTTACAGGGCGCTTCCTACGAGCAGCACTTC. It is translated as CASSLQGASYEQHF.

The sample holds many counts of this clonotype. V is TRBV20-1 and J is TRBJ1-4; D gene ambiguous. This CDR3 is built from 14 residues. Germline V gives CDR1 DFQATT, CDR2 SNEGSKA (reference sequence). Trimming removed 0 bases from V and 8 bases from J, with 13 bases in between. This CDR3 is CSARDRVGMEKLFF. Written as DNA, the CDR3 is TGCAGTGCTAGAGATCGAGTAGGGATGGAAAAACTGTTTTTT.

In its sample, this clonotype was seen a few times. This chain connects TRBV18 to TRBJ2-2; 7 positions match TRBD1. The J segment lost 0 bases and the V segment lost 5 bases, leaving 9 bases of the junction unmatched. Germline lookup yields CDR1 KGHSH and CDR2 LQKENI. This CDR3 spans 17 amino acids. As DNA, the CDR3 is TGTGCCAGCTCATCGTTCCCGGGACAGTCGAACACCGGGGAGCTGTTTTTT. The encoded protein is CASSSFPGQSNTGELFF.

This clonotype was detected ten times or more. CDR3 in DNA: TGTGCCAGTATATCAGGGTACGACATTCAGTACTTC. Translating gives CASISGYDIQYF. V gene TRBV19 combines with J gene TRBJ2-4, with D possibly matching TRBD1 (5 bases). The CDR3 loop spans 12 amino acids. Trimming left V 7 bases short and J 8 bases short, with 12 bases between. Germline CDR1 and CDR2: LNHDA and SQIVND (reference sequence).

This clonotype was seen repeatedly, ten times or more. The rearrangement uses TRBV19 and TRBJ2-2; 7 positions agree with TRBD2. The CDR3 covers 12 residues. The germline V gene has CDR1 LNHDA and CDR2 SQIVND (reference sequence). V was pared by 11 bases and J by 4 bases, with 4 bases of the junction left unmatched. Here the CDR3 reads CAGRASTGELFF. The CDR3 nucleotides read TGTGCCGGGAGGGCGAGCACCGGGGAGCTGTTTTTT. The full variable domain, completed using reference TRBV19 and TRBJ2-2, is DGGITQSPKYLFRKEGQNVTLSCEQNLNHDAMYWYRQDPGQGLRLIYYSQIVNDFQKGDIAEGYSVSREKKESFPLTVTSAQKNPTAFYLCAGRASTGELFFGEGSRLTVL.

This clonotype has only a few counts. The rearrangement joins TRBV10-3 to TRBJ2-2; 8 positions agree with TRBD2. V trimming: 7 bases; J trimming: 6 bases; junction bases outside the gene matches: 13. There are 16 residues in the CDR3. Looked up from germline, CDR1 is ENHRY and CDR2 is SYGVKD. The CDR3 region is CAITSAGGGESGELFF. CDR3 nucleotides: TGTGCCATCACTTCCGCGGGGGGAGGAGAGTCCGGGGAGCTGTTTTTT.

CDR3 sequence: CASSLPGTGVYF. In DNA, the CDR3 is TGTGCCAGCAGTTTACCCGGGACAGGGGTGTACTTC. V gene TRBV27 combines with J gene TRBJ2-7; 10 bases agree with TRBD1. CDR1 and CDR2 (germline): MNHEY, SMNVEV (reference sequence). This CDR3 comprises 12 residues. With 2 bases clipped from V and 12 bases from J, the junction kept 4 bases outside the gene matches.

The gene calls are TRBV11-2 and TRBJ2-3; no clear D. Germline lookup yields CDR1 SGHAT and CDR2 FQNNGV. Trimming removed 5 bases at V and 0 bases at J, with 9 bases between. CDR3 length: 14 amino acids. CDR3 loop: CASSLAFSTDTQYF. CDR3 nucleotide sequence: TGTGCCAGCAGCCTCGCCTTTAGCACAGATACGCAGTATTTT. Supplemented by reference TRBV11-2 and TRBJ2-3, the full variable domain reads EAGVAQSPRYKIIEKRQSVAFWCNPISGHATLYWYQQILGQGPKLLIQFQNNGVVDDSQLPKDRFSAERLKGVDSTLKIQPAKLEDSAVYLCASSLAFSTDTQYFGPGTRLTVL.

This clonotype was observed many times. The J gene is TRBJ1-5, the V gene TRBV28, with D hard to call. The germline V and J ends were trimmed by 2 bases and 2 bases, with 7 bases remaining between them. Germline lookup yields CDR1 MDHEN and CDR2 SYDVKM. This CDR3 region has 14 residues. In nucleotides, the CDR3 is TGTGCCAGCAGTTTAGTCCAGGGCAATCAGCCCCAGCATTTT. It codes for CASSLVQGNQPQHF.

V usage is TRBV27 and J usage is TRBJ1-5, with 9 bases lining up with TRBD1. Losses at the gene ends were 4 bases for V and 2 bases for J; bases not matched to a gene: 3. The CDR3 has 15 amino acids. Germline V gene data show CDR1 as MNHEY and CDR2 as SMNVEV (reference sequence). The CDR3, as DNA: TGTGCCAGCAGTTGGACAGGGGTGGGCAATCAGCCCCAGCATTTT. Its translation: CASSWTGVGNQPQHF.

This chain joins TRBV14 and TRBJ2-3, with D tentatively TRBD1 (5 bases). In germline, CDR1 is SGHDN, CDR2 FVKESK. V lost 0 bases and J lost 2, with 12 bases in between. This CDR3 is 16 amino acids long. The CDR3 reads CASSQEWGPSTDTQYF. The CDR3 DNA is TGTGCCAGCAGCCAAGAATGGGGCCCTTCCACAGATACGCAGTATTTT.

This clonotype was found a few times. V usage is TRBV27 and J usage is TRBJ1-4, with D hard to call. Germline V CDR1 and CDR2: MNHEY, SMNVEV (reference sequence). This CDR3 comprises 14 residues. The germline V and J ends were trimmed by 3 bases and 2 bases, with 7 bases remaining between them. The CDR3, as DNA: TGTGCCAGCAGTTTTCTGGGTACTAATGAAAAACTGTTTTTT. Amino acid sequence: CASSFLGTNEKLFF. The complete variable domain, with remaining parts taken from reference TRBV27 and TRBJ1-4, reads EAQVTQNPRYLITVTGKKLTVTCSQNMNHEYMSWYRQDPGLGLRQIYYSMNVEVTDKGDVPEGYKVSRKEKRNFPLILESPSPNQTSLYFCASSFLGTNEKLFFGSGTQLSVL.

On this clonotype: The junction does not match germline at one end; this may be a read error. V gene TRBV7-6 combines with J gene TRBJ1-1, with 7 bases aligning to TRBD1. This CDR3 has 13 amino acids. Germline V gene sequence: CDR1 SGHVS, CDR2 FNYEAQ. CDR3 in DNA: TGTACCAGCAGCTTAGGGGGCGCAGGTGAAGCTTTCTTT. It yields the protein CTSSLGGAGEAFF.

The DNA of the CDR3 is TGTGCCAGCAGGCAACAGGGGGAAGTAAGTGGCTACACCTTC. Translated: CASRQQGEVSGYTF. The V call is TRBV6-5, the J call TRBJ1-2, with 8 bases that match TRBD1. The CDR3 has 14 amino acids. Germline V gives CDR1 MNHEY, CDR2 SVGAGI. The V and J ends lost 6 bases and 7 bases, in that order; junction bases with no gene match: 10.

This clonotype was counted many times. This sequence joins TRBV7-2 and TRBJ2-3, with 8 bases aligning to TRBD2. With V trimmed by 5 bases and J by 4 bases, 5 bases remained unmatched. CDR3 length: 14 amino acids. Germline-derived CDR1 and CDR2 are SGHTA and FQGNSA. In nucleotides, the CDR3 is TGTGCCAGCAGCCCAACTAGCGGCCCAGATACGCAGTATTTT. Its translation: CASSPTSGPDTQYF.